These 24 T cell receptor beta chains were sequenced from one sample in a study of shared clonotypes between healthy human individuals. Sequenced by immunoSEQ multiplex PCR; TCRdb stores in-frame clones only, minus some. The sample gives 2 million to 2.5 million clones, approximately 93% of which show up once; around 0.37% is in the top ten. The sample comprised naive CD4+ T cells from PBMCs. The sample's subset: CD45RA+ positively selected. All receptors come from a man younger than 35 in good health. Some clones in this sample may be carry-over from other donors' samples.

This clone was observed a handful of times. V and J are TRBV5-1 and TRBJ1-1, with 7 bases fitting TRBD1. V lost 4 bases and J lost 0; bases outside the gene matches: 6. The CDR3 consists of 15 residues. From germline, CDR1 is SGHRS and CDR2 YFSETQ. CDR3 region: CASSHPGQMNTEAFF. In DNA, the CDR3 is TGCGCCAGCAGCCATCCGGGACAGATGAACACTGAAGCTTTCTTT.

This clone was observed a single time. The rearrangement joins TRBV30 to TRBJ2-1; D not resolved. The CDR3 spans 12 residues. The V gene's germline CDR1 is GTSNPN and CDR2 SVGIG (reference sequence). V was pared by 3 bases and J by 4 bases, with 7 bases between. This chain's CDR3 is CAWSQVYNEQFF. CDR3 nucleotides: TGTGCCTGGAGCCAGGTTTACAATGAGCAGTTCTTC.

V and J are TRBV28 and TRBJ1-5; a possible D gene is TRBD1 (5 bases). Deletions cut 9 bases from V and 2 bases from J, with 11 bases between. CDR1 and CDR2 (germline): MDHEN, SYDVKM. The CDR3 length is 13 residues. The CDR3 region is CASGGVGNQPQHF. The CDR3 nucleotides read TGTGCCAGTGGGGGGGTGGGCAATCAGCCCCAGCATTTT. Based on the CDR3 plus reference TRBV28 and TRBJ1-5, the full variable domain is DVKVTQSSRYLVKRTGEKVFLECVQDMDHENMFWYRQDPGLGLRLIYFSYDVKMKEKGDIPEGYSVSREKKERFSLILESASTNQTSMYLCASGGVGNQPQHFGDGTRLSIL.

V and J are TRBV27 and TRBJ1-2; unclear D gene. CDR1 is MNHEY and CDR2 is SMNVEV in the germline V gene (reference sequence). The CDR3 covers 12 residues. V was trimmed by 5 bases and J by 8 bases, leaving 12 bases between them. CDR3 nucleotides: TGTGCCAGCAGTGAGGGAGGAAGAGGCTACACCTTC. As protein: CASSEGGRGYTF.

CDR3 coding DNA: TGTGCCAGCAGCCAGACTAGCGGGAGTTCCTACGAGCAGTACTTC. Translated, it gives CASSQTSGSSYEQYF. J is TRBJ2-7 and V is TRBV7-3; the match to TRBD2 covers 12 bases. CDR3 length equals 15 residues. The V gene end was trimmed by 5 bases and the J gene end by 1 base; junction bases not matched to a gene: 3. The V gene's germline CDR1 is SGHTA and CDR2 FQGTGA.

The V gene is TRBV5-1, the J gene TRBJ2-2; D is perhaps TRBD2 (6 bases). Germline assignment: CDR1 SGHRS and CDR2 YFSETQ. With 4 bases removed from V and 5 bases from J, the gap between germline ends came to 18 bases. The CDR3 sequence is 16 residues long. The CDR3 DNA is TGCGCCAGCAGCCTGGATGCGGGAATCGTAACCGGGGAGCTGTTTTTT. It yields the protein CASSLDAGIVTGELFF. The variable domain in full, with the rest retrieved from reference TRBV5-1 and TRBJ2-2, is KAGVTQTPRYLIKTRGQQVTLSCSPISGHRSVSWYQQTPGQGLQFLFEYFSETQRNKGNFPGRFSGRQFSNSRSEMNVSTLELGDSALYLCASSLDAGIVTGELFFGEGSRLTVL.

The chain links TRBV11-2 to TRBJ1-2; D is perhaps TRBD1 (5 bases). V dropped 4 bases and J dropped 5 bases, with 11 bases sitting between them. This CDR3 contains 13 residues. Per germline, CDR1 SGHAT and CDR2 FQNNGV. The DNA for the CDR3 is TGTGCCAGCAGCTCCCGACAGCCTTATGGCTACACCTTC. Protein: CASSSRQPYGYTF.

This chain joins TRBV6-5 and TRBJ1-2; D perhaps matches TRBD1 (5 bases). This CDR3 contains 12 residues. Germline V gives CDR1 MNHEY, CDR2 SVGAGI. V dropped 6 bases and J dropped 4 bases, with 9 bases sitting between them. In nucleotides, the CDR3 is TGTGCCAGCAGGGGGGAGACCTATGGCTACACCTTC. This encodes CASRGETYGYTF.

This chain uses TRBV27 with TRBJ2-6; 11 bases map to TRBD1. The V and J ends lost 8 bases and 12 bases, in that order; junction bases with no gene match: 9. CDR1 MNHEY and CDR2 SMNVEV come from the germline V gene (reference sequence). This CDR3 is built from 14 residues. In nucleotides, the CDR3 is TGTGCCAGCGGGCTCACCGGGACAGGGGGCGTCCTGACTTTC. Translating gives CASGLTGTGGVLTF.

J is TRBJ1-1 and V is TRBV7-9; D gene unclear. The germline V and J ends were trimmed by 0 bases and 0 bases, with 11 bases remaining between them. This CDR3 region has 16 residues. Germline lookup yields CDR1 SEHNR and CDR2 FQNEAQ (reference sequence). The CDR3 loop reads CASSLARQALNTEAFF. The CDR3 DNA reads TGTGCCAGCAGCTTAGCCCGGCAGGCCTTGAACACTGAAGCTTTCTTT.

This chain joins TRBV9 and TRBJ2-1; D uncertain. Germline V gene data show CDR1 as SGDLS and CDR2 as YYNGEE. The CDR3 has 12 amino acids. V lost 4 bases, J lost 10 bases, and 12 bases lay in between. This CDR3 reads CASSTHLGEQFF. CDR3 nucleotides: TGTGCCAGCAGCACCCACCTGGGGGAGCAGTTCTTC.

The chain combines TRBV5-1 with TRBJ1-2; possible D gene TRBD1, 6 bases. CDR3 size: 16 residues. Germline loops: CDR1 SGHRS, CDR2 YFSETQ. V was shortened by 4 bases and J by 3 bases, with 19 bases between the two germline ends. The CDR3 DNA follows: TGCGCCAGCAGCGTTACAGGGACGGCGGTGGACTATGGCTACACCTTC. This sequence encodes CASSVTGTAVDYGYTF.

This CDR3 reads CASTTLEQYGYTF. In nucleotides, the CDR3 is TGTGCCAGCACCACCCTGGAGCAGTATGGCTACACCTTC. The chain employs TRBV28 and TRBJ1-2; D gene ambiguous. In germline, CDR1 is MDHEN, CDR2 SYDVKM. V was cut by 7 bases and J by 5 bases, with 14 bases left in between. The CDR3 is 13 amino acids.

This clone has only one observation. This chain connects TRBV14 to TRBJ1-2, with D tentatively TRBD1 (5 bases). Germline V gene sequence: CDR1 SGHDN, CDR2 FVKESK. V lost 0 bases, J lost 4 bases, and 9 bases lay in between. This CDR3 comprises 14 residues. CDR3 nucleotides: TGTGCCAGCAGCCAAGATTCCAGGGCCTATGGCTACACCTTC. This gives the protein CASSQDSRAYGYTF. Combining the CDR3 with reference TRBV14 and TRBJ1-2 gives the whole variable domain EAGVTQFPSHSVIEKGQTVTLRCDPISGHDNLYWYRRVMGKEIKFLLHFVKESKQDESGMPNNRFLAERTGGTYSTLKVQPAELEDSGVYFCASSQDSRAYGYTFGSGTRLTVV.

Only a few counts were recorded for this clone. The rearrangement uses TRBV6-5 and TRBJ1-1; unclear D gene. CDR1 is MNHEY, CDR2 SVGAGI, per germline. V lost 7 bases and J 2 bases, leaving 14 bases between the germline ends. The CDR3 has 14 residues. The CDR3 DNA reads TGTGCCAGCATGACTTTCCGTGCCAACACTGAAGCTTTCTTT. Its translation is CASMTFRANTEAFF.

V is TRBV25-1 and J is TRBJ2-3; TRBD1 matches at 8 bases. The V and J ends lost 8 bases and 2 bases, in that order; junction bases with no gene match: 6. CDR3 size: 14 residues. CDR1 MGHDK and CDR2 SYGVNS come from the germline V gene. The CDR3 is CASVRTGTTDTQYF. Written as DNA, the CDR3 is TGTGCCAGCGTACGGACAGGGACCACAGATACGCAGTATTTT.

This chain connects TRBV6-1 to TRBJ1-4; 7 positions agree with TRBD1. Germline CDR1 is MNHNS and CDR2 is SASEGT. The CDR3 runs 15 residues. Unmatched junction bases numbered 5, after V lost 2 bases and J lost 5 bases. This chain's CDR3 is CASSENAGGNEKLFF. Here the CDR3 DNA reads TGTGCCAGCAGTGAAAACGCAGGGGGGAATGAAAAACTGTTTTTT.

The chain combines TRBV6-5 with TRBJ1-2, with D possibly TRBD1 on 6 matching bases. Germline V gives CDR1 MNHEY, CDR2 SVGAGI. V was cut by 2 bases and J by 0 bases, with 10 bases left in between. This CDR3 is 15 amino acids long. CDR3 loop: CASSYDNRANYGYTF. The CDR3 nucleotides read TGTGCCAGCAGTTACGACAACAGGGCTAACTATGGCTACACCTTC.

The chain has TRBV11-2 and TRBJ1-1; 7 nucleotides line up with TRBD1. CDR1 and CDR2 (germline): SGHAT, FQNNGV. Trimming took 4 bases from V and 4 from J; bases not matched to a gene: 6. There are 14 residues in the CDR3. CDR3 nucleotides: TGTGCCAGCAGCTCAATGACAGGGTCCACTGAAGCTTTCTTT. Protein: CASSSMTGSTEAFF.

The chain links TRBV18 to TRBJ1-6; 11 positions match TRBD1. Trimming took 4 bases from V and 6 from J; bases not matched to a gene: 5. The CDR3 spans 16 residues. Germline assignment: CDR1 KGHSH and CDR2 LQKENI. CDR3 DNA: TGTGCCAGCTCACAAGGACAGGGGGCTCGTAATTCACCCCTCCACTTT. Residues: CASSQGQGARNSPLHF.

This clone was seen a single time. The gene calls are TRBV7-9 and TRBJ2-3, with 9 positions matching TRBD1. Germline V gives CDR1 SEHNR, CDR2 FQNEAQ (reference sequence). The length of the CDR3 is 14 residues. V lost 5 bases to trimming and J lost 8 bases; unmatched junction nucleotides: 8. CDR3 nucleotide sequence: TGTGCCAGCAGCCCAGGGACAGGGATGGTTACGCAGTATTTT. This encodes CASSPGTGMVTQYF.

The gene calls are TRBV11-2 and TRBJ2-5; D gene ambiguous. This CDR3 is built from 11 residues. V lost 0 bases to trimming and J lost 7 bases, with 3 bases between them. CDR1 SGHAT and CDR2 FQNNGV come from the germline V gene. The CDR3 sequence is CASSLDRTQYF. The CDR3 bases are TGTGCCAGCAGCTTAGATAGGACCCAGTACTTC.

The rearrangement links TRBV28 to TRBJ2-4, with a possible D match to TRBD1 (5 bases). The ends were cut back, 6 bases at V and 0 bases at J, with 18 bases in the middle. There are 17 residues in the CDR3. Germline V gives CDR1 MDHEN, CDR2 SYDVKM. The CDR3 protein is CASSPTYLDTAKNIQYF. In nucleotides, the CDR3 is TGTGCCAGCAGCCCTACTTACTTGGACACAGCCAAAAACATTCAGTACTTC.

The chain is built from TRBV28 and TRBJ1-5; maybe TRBD1 (6 bases). Between the trimmed V and J ends, which lost 5 bases and 2 bases, there was a span of 16 bases. Germline CDR1 MDHEN, CDR2 SYDVKM. This CDR3 has 16 residues. The CDR3 nucleotides are TGTGCCAGCAGTCCGAACAGGGCAAGGGGCAATCAGCCCCAGCATTTT. Protein sequence: CASSPNRARGNQPQHF. Full variable domain (remainder filled in from reference TRBV28 and TRBJ1-5): DVKVTQSSRYLVKRTGEKVFLECVQDMDHENMFWYRQDPGLGLRLIYFSYDVKMKEKGDIPEGYSVSREKKERFSLILESASTNQTSMYLCASSPNRARGNQPQHFGDGTRLSIL.